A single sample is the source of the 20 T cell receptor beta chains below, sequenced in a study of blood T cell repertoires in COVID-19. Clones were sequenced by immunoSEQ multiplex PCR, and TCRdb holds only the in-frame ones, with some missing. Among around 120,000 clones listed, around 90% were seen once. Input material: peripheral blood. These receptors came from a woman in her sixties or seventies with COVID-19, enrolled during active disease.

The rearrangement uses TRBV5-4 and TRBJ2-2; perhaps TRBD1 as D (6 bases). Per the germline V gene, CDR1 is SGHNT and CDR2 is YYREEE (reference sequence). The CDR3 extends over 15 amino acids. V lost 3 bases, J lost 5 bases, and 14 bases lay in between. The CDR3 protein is CASSSKGTNTGELFF. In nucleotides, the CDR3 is TGTGCCAGCAGCTCAAAAGGGACAAATACCGGGGAGCTGTTTTTT.

CDR3 loop: CASSVGGGWNTQYF. The CDR3 nucleotides read TGTGCCAGCAGTGTGGGCGGGGGGTGGAATACGCAGTATTTT. V and J are TRBV2 and TRBJ2-3, with TRBD2 identical over 8 bases. The trim removed 4 bases at V and 7 bases at J, leaving 7 bases unmatched. The CDR3 runs 14 residues. The germline V gene has CDR1 SNHLY and CDR2 FYNNEI. Using reference TRBV2 and TRBJ2-3 for the parts outside the CDR3, the full variable domain is EPEVTQTPSHQVTQMGQEVILRCVPISNHLYFYWYRQILGQKVEFLVSFYNNEISEKSEIFDDQFSVERPDGSNFTLKIRSTKLEDSAMYFCASSVGGGWNTQYFGPGTRLTVL.

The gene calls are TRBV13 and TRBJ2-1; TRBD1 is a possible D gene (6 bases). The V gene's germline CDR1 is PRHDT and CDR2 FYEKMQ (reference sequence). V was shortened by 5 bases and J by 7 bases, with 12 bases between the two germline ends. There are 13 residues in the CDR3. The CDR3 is CASSMDRPNEQFF. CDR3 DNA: TGTGCCAGCAGCATGGACAGACCAAATGAGCAGTTCTTC.

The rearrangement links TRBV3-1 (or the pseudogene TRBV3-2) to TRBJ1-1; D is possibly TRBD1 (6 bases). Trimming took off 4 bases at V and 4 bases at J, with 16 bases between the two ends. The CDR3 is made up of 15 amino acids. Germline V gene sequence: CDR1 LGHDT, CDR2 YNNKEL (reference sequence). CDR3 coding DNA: TGTGCCAGCAGCCCCGTTCGGACCAGGGGCACTGAAGCTTTCTTT. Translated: CASSPVRTRGTEAFF.

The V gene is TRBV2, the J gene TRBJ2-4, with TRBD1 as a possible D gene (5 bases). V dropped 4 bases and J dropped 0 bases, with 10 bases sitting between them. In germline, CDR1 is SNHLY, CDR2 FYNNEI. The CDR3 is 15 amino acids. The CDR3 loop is CASSGDSLAKNIQYF. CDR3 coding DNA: TGTGCCAGCAGTGGAGACAGTTTAGCCAAAAACATTCAGTACTTC.

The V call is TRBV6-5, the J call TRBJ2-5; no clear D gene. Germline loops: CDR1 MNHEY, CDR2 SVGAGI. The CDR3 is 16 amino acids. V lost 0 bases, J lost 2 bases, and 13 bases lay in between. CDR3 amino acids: CASSYSRFALQETQYF. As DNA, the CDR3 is TGTGCCAGCAGTTACTCGAGGTTCGCCCTTCAAGAGACCCAGTACTTC.

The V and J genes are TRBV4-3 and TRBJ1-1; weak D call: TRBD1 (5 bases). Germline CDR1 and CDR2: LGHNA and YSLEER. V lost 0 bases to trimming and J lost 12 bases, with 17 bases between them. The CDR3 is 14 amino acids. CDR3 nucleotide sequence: TGCGCCAGCAGCCAAGATACCGGGGGGATTAGGACTTTCTTT. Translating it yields CASSQDTGGIRTFF.

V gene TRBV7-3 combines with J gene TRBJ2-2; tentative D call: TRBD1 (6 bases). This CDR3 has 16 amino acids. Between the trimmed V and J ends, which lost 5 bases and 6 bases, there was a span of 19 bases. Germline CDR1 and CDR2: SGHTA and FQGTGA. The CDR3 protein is CASSNLGPGGPGELFF. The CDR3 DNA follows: TGTGCCAGCAGCAACTTAGGACCTGGGGGCCCCGGGGAGCTGTTTTTT.

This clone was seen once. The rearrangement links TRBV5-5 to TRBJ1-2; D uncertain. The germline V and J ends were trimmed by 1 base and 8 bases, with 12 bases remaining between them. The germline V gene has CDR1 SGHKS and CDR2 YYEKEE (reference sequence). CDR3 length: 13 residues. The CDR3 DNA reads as TGTGCCAGCAGCTTGCTTGGGAGTGGAGGCTACACCTTC. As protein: CASSLLGSGGYTF. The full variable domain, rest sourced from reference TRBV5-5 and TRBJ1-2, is DAGVTQSPTHLIKTRGQQVTLRCSPISGHKSVSWYQQVLGQGPQFIFQYYEKEERGRGNFPDRFSARQFPNYSSELNVNALLLGDSALYLCASSLLGSGGYTFGSGTRLTVV.

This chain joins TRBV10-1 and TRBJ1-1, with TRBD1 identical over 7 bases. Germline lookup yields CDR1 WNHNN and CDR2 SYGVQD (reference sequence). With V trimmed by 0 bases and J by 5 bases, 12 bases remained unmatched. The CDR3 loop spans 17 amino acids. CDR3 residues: CASSESEIRGLKTEAFF. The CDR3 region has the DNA TGCGCCAGCAGTGAGTCGGAGATTAGGGGGCTAAAGACTGAAGCTTTCTTT.

As DNA, the CDR3 is TGCGCCAGCAGCCAAGATATGACAGCCGACACTGAAGCTTTCTTT. It is translated as CASSQDMTADTEAFF. V gene TRBV4-3 combines with J gene TRBJ1-1, with D maybe TRBD1 (5 bases). This CDR3 is built from 15 residues. The germline CDR1 and CDR2 sequences are LGHNA and YSLEER. Between the trimmed V and J ends, which lost 0 bases and 3 bases, there was a span of 11 bases.

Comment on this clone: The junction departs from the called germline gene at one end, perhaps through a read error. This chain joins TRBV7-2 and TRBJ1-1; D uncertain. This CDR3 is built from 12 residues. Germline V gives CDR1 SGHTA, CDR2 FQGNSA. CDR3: CASSLVGGESYF. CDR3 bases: TGTGCCAGCAGCTTAGTGGGAGGTGAGAGTTACTTT.

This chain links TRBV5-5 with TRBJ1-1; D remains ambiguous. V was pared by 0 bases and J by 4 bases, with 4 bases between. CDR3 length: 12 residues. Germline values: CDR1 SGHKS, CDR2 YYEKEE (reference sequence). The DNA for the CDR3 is TGTGCCAGCAGCTTGGGTCGCACTGAAGCTTTCTTT. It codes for CASSLGRTEAFF.

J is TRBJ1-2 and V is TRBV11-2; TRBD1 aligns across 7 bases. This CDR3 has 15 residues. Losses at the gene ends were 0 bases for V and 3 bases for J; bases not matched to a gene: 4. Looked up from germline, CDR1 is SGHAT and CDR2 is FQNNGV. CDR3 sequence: CASSLDLGTDYGYTF. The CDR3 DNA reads TGTGCCAGCAGCTTAGATCTGGGGACAGACTATGGCTACACCTTC.

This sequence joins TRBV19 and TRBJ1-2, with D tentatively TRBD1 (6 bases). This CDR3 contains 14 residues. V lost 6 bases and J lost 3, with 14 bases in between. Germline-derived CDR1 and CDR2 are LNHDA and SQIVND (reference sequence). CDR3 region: CASRRNQGHYGYTF. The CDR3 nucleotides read TGTGCCAGTAGAAGAAACCAGGGGCACTATGGCTACACCTTC.

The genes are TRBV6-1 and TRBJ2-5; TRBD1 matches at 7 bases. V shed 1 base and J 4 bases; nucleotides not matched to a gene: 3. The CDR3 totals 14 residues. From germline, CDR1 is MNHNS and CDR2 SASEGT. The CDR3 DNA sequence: TGTGCCAGCAGTGAAGGAACAGGGGCAGAGACCCAGTACTTC. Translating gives CASSEGTGAETQYF.

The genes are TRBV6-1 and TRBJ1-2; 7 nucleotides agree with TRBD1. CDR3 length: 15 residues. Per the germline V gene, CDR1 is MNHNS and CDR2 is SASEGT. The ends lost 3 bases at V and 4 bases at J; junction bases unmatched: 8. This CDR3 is CASSETNRGFYGYTF. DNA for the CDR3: TGTGCCAGCAGTGAGACTAACAGGGGATTCTATGGCTACACCTTC.

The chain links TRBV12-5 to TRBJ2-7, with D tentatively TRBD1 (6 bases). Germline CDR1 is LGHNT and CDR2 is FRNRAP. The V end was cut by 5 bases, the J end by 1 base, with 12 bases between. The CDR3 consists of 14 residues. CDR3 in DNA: TGTGCTAGTGGTCCCGGACAGTATTCCTACGAGCAGTACTTC. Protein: CASGPGQYSYEQYF.

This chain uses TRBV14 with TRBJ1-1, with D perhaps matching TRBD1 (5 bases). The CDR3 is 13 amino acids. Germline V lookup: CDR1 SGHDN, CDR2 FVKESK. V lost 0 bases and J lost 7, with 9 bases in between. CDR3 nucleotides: TGTGCCAGCAGCCAAGACAGGGTGAGTGAAGCTTTCTTT. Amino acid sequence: CASSQDRVSEAFF.

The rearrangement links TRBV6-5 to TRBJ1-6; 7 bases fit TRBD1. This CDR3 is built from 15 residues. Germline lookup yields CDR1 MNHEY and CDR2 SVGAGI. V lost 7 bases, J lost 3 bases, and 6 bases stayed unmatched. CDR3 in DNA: TGTGCCAGCACTGTGACAGGGCTCTATAATTCACCCCTCCACTTT. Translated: CASTVTGLYNSPLHF.